A selection of T cell receptor beta chains follows, all from one sample in a study of blood T cells in healthy people across ages. TCRdb re-analysed the 5' RACE reads in MiXCR, keeping a single row per CDR3 protein. The data contain roughly 2 million distinct CDR3 sequences, around 48% of them seen just once; the ten biggest clones take up over 2%. Sequencing was done on a sample of blood. The receptor set was obtained from a woman aged 40 to 50 in good health. Each CDR3 is given with its conserved first and last residue. A D gene is named only where the DNA matches it firmly. The listing skips clone size in some rows; elsewhere it reads once, few, many or a size class.

V	J	size	D	DNA	CDR3
TRBV6-5	TRBJ2-7	-	-	TGTGCCAGCAGTTACGGGGGGACGCGGACCTACGAGCAGTACTTC	CASSYGGTRTYEQYF
TRBV2	TRBJ2-6	-	-	TGTGCCAGCAAGATGGGGGTAGGGTACGTCCTGACTTTC	CASKMGVGYVLTF
TRBV5-1	TRBJ2-5	-	TRBD2	TGCGCCAGCAGCCTGATAGGGACTAGCGGGCCACGACCTTTGGAGACCCAGTACTTC	CASSLIGTSGPRPLETQYF
TRBV12-3/TRBV12-4	TRBJ1-2	-	TRBD1	TGTGCCAGCAACCGACAGGGGGTTAACTATGGCTACACCTTC	CASNRQGVNYGYTF
TRBV15	TRBJ1-1	-	-	TGTGCCACCAGCAGAGATTTAATAACGGTGAACACTGAAGCTTTCTTT	CATSRDLITVNTEAFF
TRBV20-1	TRBJ2-1	few	TRBD2	TGCAGTCTCGGGGGAGCGGGACTTATCAATGAGCAGTTCTTC	CSLGGAGLINEQFF
TRBV29-1	TRBJ2-1	few	TRBD2	TGCAGCGTTGAAGGGACTAGCGGGGGGTACAATGAGCAGTTCTTC	CSVEGTSGGYNEQFF
TRBV7-9	TRBJ2-1	few	TRBD2	TGTGCCAGCAGCTTAAAAGGCGGGGGGATTAATGAGCAGTTCTTC	CASSLKGGGINEQFF
TRBV29-1	TRBJ2-4	-	-	TGCAGCGTTGACGGGTCAGGGGGGGCCCAGTACTTC	CSVDGSGGAQYF
TRBV7-2	TRBJ1-5	few	-	TGTGCCAGCAGCTTAGTGGTGATTGGCGGTAACAATCAGCCCCAGCATTTT	CASSLVVIGGNNQPQHF
TRBV7-2	TRBJ1-2	-	-	TGTGCCAGCAGCGTAGAGCCTTACTATGGCTACACCTTC	CASSVEPYYGYTF